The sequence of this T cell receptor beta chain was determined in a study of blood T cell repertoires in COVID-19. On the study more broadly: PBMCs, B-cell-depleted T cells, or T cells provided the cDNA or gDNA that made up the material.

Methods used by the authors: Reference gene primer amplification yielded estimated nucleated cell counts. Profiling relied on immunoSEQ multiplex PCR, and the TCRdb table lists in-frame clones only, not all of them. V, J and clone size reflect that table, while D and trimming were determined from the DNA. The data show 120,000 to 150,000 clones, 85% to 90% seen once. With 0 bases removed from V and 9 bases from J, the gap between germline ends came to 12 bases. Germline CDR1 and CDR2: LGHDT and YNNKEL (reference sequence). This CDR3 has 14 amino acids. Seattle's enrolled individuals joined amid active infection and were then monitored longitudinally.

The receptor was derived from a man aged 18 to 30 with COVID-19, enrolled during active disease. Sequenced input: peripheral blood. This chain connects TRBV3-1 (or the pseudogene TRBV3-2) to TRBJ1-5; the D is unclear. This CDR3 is CASSQDRRARPQHF. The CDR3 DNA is TGTGCCAGCAGCCAAGATAGGAGGGCCCGGCCCCAGCATTTT.